These 21 T cell receptor beta chains originate from one sample sequenced in a study of tumor and adjacent non-tumor tissue in lung cancer. Three rounds of nested PCR, following a modified ARM-PCR protocol, produced the TCRbeta library. TCRdb itself ran the multiplex PCR reads through MiXCR, one entry per CDR3 protein. In the table there are fewer than 80,000 distinct CDR3 sequences, nearly 70% of which are singletons. RNA was extracted from bulk tissue without any cell sorting. The sample consisted of lung tumor tissue. The receptor set was obtained from a woman aged 70-85 years with non-small cell lung cancer.

Regarding this clonotype: A junction end diverges from the germline sequence, so it may reflect a read error. The chain carries TRBV29-1 and TRBJ1-2, with D maybe TRBD1 (6 bases). Germline V gene data show CDR1 as SQVTM and CDR2 as ANQGSEA. The CDR3 extends over 13 amino acids. This chain's CDR3 is CSVGHPERDDYNF. DNA for the CDR3: TGCAGCGTGGGACATCCGGAAAGGGATGACTACAACTTC.

The chain carries TRBV29-1 and TRBJ2-2; D may match TRBD1 or TRBD2 (5 bases each). The CDR3 consists of 14 residues. Germline values: CDR1 SQVTM, CDR2 ANQGSEA. Between the trimmed V and J ends, which lost 1 base and 6 bases, there was a span of 12 bases. CDR3 DNA: TGCAGCGTTGAAGGCACAGGCGGGCCCGGGGAGCTGTTTTTT. Amino acid sequence: CSVEGTGGPGELFF.

On this clonotype itself: One end of the junction does not line up with germline, which may come from a read error. The chain recombines TRBV28 with TRBJ2-1; perhaps TRBD1 as D (5 bases). CDR3 size: 12 residues. Germline CDR1 MDHEN, CDR2 SYDVKM. CDR3 bases: TGTGCCACCAGTTTCCAGGGTTTTGAGCAGTTCTTC. It translates to CATSFQGFEQFF.

In regard to this clonotype: The junction differs from germline at one of its ends, possibly a read error. The V and J genes are TRBV29-1 and TRBJ2-5, with D possibly TRBD2 on 6 matching bases. Germline V gene lookup returns CDR1 SQVTM and CDR2 ANQGSEA. The CDR3 is 11 amino acids. CDR3 sequence reads: CIVEHGEAQYF. The CDR3 DNA reads TGCATCGTTGAACACGGGGAGGCCCAGTACTTC.

Remarks on this clonotype: At one end, the junction sequence differs from germline, possibly due to a read error. This chain uses TRBV5-5 with TRBJ2-3, with D tentatively TRBD2 (5 bases). Germline V gene data show CDR1 as SGHKS and CDR2 as YYEKEE (reference sequence). The CDR3 runs to 17 residues. The CDR3 is CASSLYPRGSSTDTQYF. The CDR3 DNA is TGTGCCAGCAGCTTGTATCCTCGCGGATCTAGCACAGATACGCAATATTTT.

The V gene is TRBV5-1, the J gene TRBJ2-5; perhaps D is TRBD1 or TRBD2 (5 bases each). The length of the CDR3 is 15 residues. The ends were cut back, 1 base at V and 2 bases at J, with 12 bases in the middle. The germline V gene has CDR1 SGHRS and CDR2 YFSETQ. The CDR3 DNA sequence: TGCGCCAGCAGCTTGACCGGGACGAATCAAGAGACCCAGTACTTC. Amino acid sequence: CASSLTGTNQETQYF.

This clonotype was counted at least ten times. This chain links TRBV6-5 with TRBJ2-2; D not certain. Germline values: CDR1 MNHEY, CDR2 SVGAGI. This CDR3 contains 13 residues. V was clipped by 7 bases and J by 6 bases, with 12 bases between them. In nucleotides, the CDR3 is TGTGCCAGCACCAACGACTTGGCCGGGGAGCTGTTTTTT. Amino acid sequence: CASTNDLAGELFF.

In its sample, this clonotype was seen a few times. At one boundary the junction diverges from the germline segment, which might be a read error. This rearrangement joins TRBV20-1 to TRBJ2-2, with a tentative D call TRBD2 (5 bases). There are 16 residues in the CDR3. Germline V gene lookup returns CDR1 DFQATT and CDR2 SNEGSKA (reference sequence). Here the CDR3 DNA reads TGCAGTGCTAGCGGCGGTTGGCAGTCTGCCACCGGGGAGCTGTCTTTT. Translated: CSASGGWQSATGELSF.

Worth noting for this clonotype: The junction departs from germline at one end; a sequencing error may be responsible. The chain recombines TRBV12-3 or TRBV12-4 with TRBJ1-1; D is unresolved. This CDR3 spans 13 amino acids. The CDR3 sequence is CASSHTKNTEAFF. In DNA, the CDR3 is TGCGCCAGCAGTCATACTAAGAACACTGAAGCTTTCTTT.

Of note for this clonotype: One junction end does not reproduce the germline sequence, and a read error may be involved. The chain combines TRBV12-3 or TRBV12-4 with TRBJ2-3; tentatively, D is TRBD1 or TRBD2 (5 bases each). The CDR3 spans 12 residues. This chain's CDR3 is CAAPGTTDMQYF. CDR3 sequence (DNA): TGTGCCGCCCCCGGGACCACAGATATGCAGTATTTT.

On this clonotype itself: Likely a read error: the CDR3 ends without its conserved phenylalanine or tryptophan. J is TRBJ2-3 and V is TRBV29-1; 13 nucleotides match TRBD2. CDR1 and CDR2 (germline): SQVTM, ANQGSEA. This CDR3 contains 15 residues. CDR3 sequence (DNA): TGCAGCGTTGAATTAGGGACTAGCGGGACAGATATGCAGTATTTA. Translating gives CSVELGTSGTDMQYL.

The V gene is TRBV5-1, the J gene TRBJ2-7; TRBD2 agrees at 7 bases. The CDR3 is made up of 16 amino acids. The V gene end was trimmed by 0 bases and the J gene end by 3 bases; junction bases not matched to a gene: 9. Germline V gene sequence: CDR1 SGHRS, CDR2 YFSETQ. Written as DNA, the CDR3 is TGCGCCAGCAGCTTGGCGTCCCTAGCGGCGGGCTACGAGCAGTACTTC. It codes for CASSLASLAAGYEQYF.

This chain links TRBV10-1 with TRBJ2-1; no clear D. The germline V and J ends were trimmed by 3 bases and 16 bases, with 22 bases remaining between them. The CDR3 has 14 residues. The germline gives CDR1 WNHNN, CDR2 SYGVQD (reference sequence). The CDR3 sequence: CASSDLWTAPLRFF. Written as DNA, the CDR3 is TGCGCCAGCAGTGACTTGTGGACGGCCCCTCTTCGATTCTTC.

The rearrangement joins TRBV9 to TRBJ2-3; 14 bases fit TRBD2. The germline gives CDR1 SGDLS, CDR2 YYNGEE. J gave up 6 bases and V 4 bases, and 10 bases lay outside the gene matches. This CDR3 spans 17 amino acids. In nucleotides, the CDR3 is TGTGCCAGCAGCACCCATCCGACTAGCGGGAGGGCCGATACGCAGTATTTT. Protein: CASSTHPTSGRADTQYF.

Remarks on this clonotype: The conserved phenylalanine or tryptophan is not found at the CDR3 terminus, so this likely reflects a read error. This chain connects TRBV29-1 to TRBJ1-3, with D unclear. Germline V CDR1 and CDR2: SQVTM, ANQGSEA. CDR3 size: 13 residues. The CDR3 here is CSVSLSAGNIIYS. DNA for the CDR3: TGCAGCGTTAGTCTAAGCGCTGGAAACATCATATATTCT.

This clonotype has a single count. This chain links TRBV6-1 with TRBJ1-2; D ambiguous. The germline V gene has CDR1 MNHNS and CDR2 SASEGT. Trimming cost V 6 bases and J 5 bases, with 16 bases left between them. CDR3 length: 14 amino acids. In DNA form, the CDR3 reads TGTGCCAGCAGCAGCCCAGCTTTTAAATATGGCTACACCTTC. Its translation: CASSSPAFKYGYTF.

About this clonotype: The junction departs from the called germline gene at one end, perhaps through a read error. The V and J genes are TRBV29-1 and TRBJ2-2; TRBD1 might be the D (5 bases). Germline CDR1 reads SQVTM; CDR2 reads ANQGSEA. CDR3 length equals 11 residues. CDR3 sequence reads: CGVEDTRELFF. Here the CDR3 DNA reads TGCGGCGTTGAGGACACCAGGGAGCTGTTTTTT.

V is TRBV29-1 and J is TRBJ1-1, with 8 bases that match TRBD1. This CDR3 comprises 13 residues. V trimming: 8 bases; J trimming: 12 bases; junction bases outside the gene matches: 17. The germline V gene has CDR1 SQVTM and CDR2 ANQGSEA. The CDR3 loop reads CSIKGTGYTQPFF. CDR3 in DNA: TGCAGCATAAAAGGGACAGGATACACTCAACCTTTCTTT.

Notes on this clonotype: A read error is possible here, since a much larger clone lies one base away. This sequence joins TRBV5-8 and TRBJ2-1, with TRBD2 as a possible D gene (6 bases). Germline CDR1 reads SGHTS; CDR2 reads YDEGEE. The CDR3 is made up of 17 amino acids. This chain's CDR3 is CASSLVAGLLSGDERFF. Written as DNA, the CDR3 is TGTGCCAGCAGTTTAGTGGCGGGGCTTTTGAGCGGCGATGAGCGGTTCTTC.

On this clonotype itself: Lacking the conserved final phenylalanine or tryptophan, this CDR3 likely reflects a read error. This chain connects TRBV11-2 to TRBJ2-7; no reliable D call. Germline CDR1 SGHAT, CDR2 FQNNGV. This CDR3 is 14 amino acids long. Trimming removed 0 bases at V and 3 bases at J, with 9 bases between. The CDR3 reads CASSLDIANYEQYL. In DNA form, the CDR3 reads TGTGCCAGCAGCTTAGATATTGCAAACTACGAGCAGTACCTC.

About this clonotype itself: One base away lies a much larger clone, so this may be a sequencing read error. The chain has TRBV28 and TRBJ2-5; D is possibly TRBD1 (6 bases). CDR1 and CDR2 (germline): MDHEN, SYDVKM. The CDR3 extends over 14 amino acids. DNA for the CDR3: TGTGCCGGCAGTTTAGCAGGGGCTCTAGTGACCCAGTACTTC. Amino acids: CAGSLAGALVTQYF.